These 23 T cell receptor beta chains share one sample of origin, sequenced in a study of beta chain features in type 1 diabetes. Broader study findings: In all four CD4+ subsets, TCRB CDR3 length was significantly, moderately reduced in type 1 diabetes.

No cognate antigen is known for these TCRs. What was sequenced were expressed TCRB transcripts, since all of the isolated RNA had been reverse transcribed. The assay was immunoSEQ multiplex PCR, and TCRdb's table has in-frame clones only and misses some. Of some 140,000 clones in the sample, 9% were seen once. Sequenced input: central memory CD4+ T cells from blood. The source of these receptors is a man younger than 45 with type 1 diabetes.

The DNA of the CDR3 is TGTGCCACCAGCAGACATAGCGGTGGTGGTGTGAGCACAGATACGCAGTATTTT. Its protein is CATSRHSGGGVSTDTQYF. The chain joins TRBV15 to TRBJ2-3; TRBD2 is a possible D gene (6 bases). CDR1 and CDR2 (germline): LNHNV, YYDKDF (reference sequence). The CDR3 spans 18 residues. The ends were cut back, 2 bases at V and 0 bases at J, with 18 bases in the middle.

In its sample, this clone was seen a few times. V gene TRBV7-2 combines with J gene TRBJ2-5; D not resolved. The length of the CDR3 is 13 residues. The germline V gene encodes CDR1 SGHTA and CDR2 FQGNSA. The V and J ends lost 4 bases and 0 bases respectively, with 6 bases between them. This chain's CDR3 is CASSSSYQETQYF. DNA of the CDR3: TGTGCCAGCAGCTCCTCGTACCAAGAGACCCAGTACTTC.

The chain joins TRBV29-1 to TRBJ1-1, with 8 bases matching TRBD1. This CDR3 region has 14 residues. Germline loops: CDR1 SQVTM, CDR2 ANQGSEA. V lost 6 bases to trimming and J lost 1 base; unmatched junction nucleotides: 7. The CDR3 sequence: CSVPTGTGNTEAFF. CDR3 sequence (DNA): TGCAGCGTCCCAACCGGGACAGGGAACACTGAAGCTTTCTTT.

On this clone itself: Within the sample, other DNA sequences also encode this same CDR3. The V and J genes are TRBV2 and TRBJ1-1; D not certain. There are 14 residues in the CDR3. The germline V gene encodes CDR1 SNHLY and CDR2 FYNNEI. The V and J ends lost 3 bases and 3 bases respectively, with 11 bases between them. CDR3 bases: TGTGCCAGCAGTGATAAGGGCGGGGACACTGAAGCTTTCTTT. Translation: CASSDKGGDTEAFF.

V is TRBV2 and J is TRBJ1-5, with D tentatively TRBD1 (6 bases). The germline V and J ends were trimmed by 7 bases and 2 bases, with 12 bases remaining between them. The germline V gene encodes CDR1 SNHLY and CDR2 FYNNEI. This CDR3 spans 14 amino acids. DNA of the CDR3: TGTGCCAGCACCCGACAGGTTGGCAATCAGCCCCAGCATTTT. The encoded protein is CASTRQVGNQPQHF.

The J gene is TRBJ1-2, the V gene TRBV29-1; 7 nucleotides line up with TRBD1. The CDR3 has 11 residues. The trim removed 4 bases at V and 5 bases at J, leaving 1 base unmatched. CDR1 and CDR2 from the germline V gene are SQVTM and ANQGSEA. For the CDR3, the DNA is TGCAGCGTTGGGACAGGTTATGGCTACACCTTC. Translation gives CSVGTGYGYTF.

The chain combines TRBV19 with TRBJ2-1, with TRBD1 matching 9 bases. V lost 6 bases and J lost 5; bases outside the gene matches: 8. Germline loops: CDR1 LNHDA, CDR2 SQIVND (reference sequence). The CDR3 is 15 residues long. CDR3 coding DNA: TGTGCCAGTAGGGGGACAGGGAGGGGACACAATGAGCAGTTCTTC. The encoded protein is CASRGTGRGHNEQFF.

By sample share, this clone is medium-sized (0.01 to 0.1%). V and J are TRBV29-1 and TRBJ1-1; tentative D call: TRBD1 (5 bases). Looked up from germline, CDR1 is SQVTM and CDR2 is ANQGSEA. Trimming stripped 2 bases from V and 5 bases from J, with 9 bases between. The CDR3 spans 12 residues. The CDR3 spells CSVEQGRTEAFF. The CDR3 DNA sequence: TGCAGCGTTGAACAGGGTAGGACTGAAGCTTTCTTT. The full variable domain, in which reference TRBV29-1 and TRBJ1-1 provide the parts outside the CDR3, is SAVISQKPSRDICQRGTSLTIQCQVDSQVTMMFWYRQQPGQSLTLIATANQGSEATYESGFVIDKFPISRPNLTFSTLTVSNMSPEDSSIYLCSVEQGRTEAFFGQGTRLTVV.

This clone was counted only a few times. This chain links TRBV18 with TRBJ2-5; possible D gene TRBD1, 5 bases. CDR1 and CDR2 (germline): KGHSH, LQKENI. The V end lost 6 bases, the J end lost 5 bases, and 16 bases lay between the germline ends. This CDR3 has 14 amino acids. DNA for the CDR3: TGTGCCAGCTCTCTTCCCAGGGTTGGGGAGACCCAGTACTTC. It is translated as CASSLPRVGETQYF.

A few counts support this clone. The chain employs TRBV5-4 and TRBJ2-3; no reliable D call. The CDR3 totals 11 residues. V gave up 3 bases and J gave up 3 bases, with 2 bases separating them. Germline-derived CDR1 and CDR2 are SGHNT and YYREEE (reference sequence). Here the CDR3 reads CASSSTDTQYF. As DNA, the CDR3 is TGTGCCAGCAGCTCAACAGATACGCAGTATTTT.

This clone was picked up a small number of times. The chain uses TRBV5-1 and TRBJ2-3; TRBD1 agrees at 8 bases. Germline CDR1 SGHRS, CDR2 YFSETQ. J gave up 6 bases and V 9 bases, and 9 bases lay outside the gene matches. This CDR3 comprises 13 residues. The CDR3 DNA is TGCGCCACCCGCCGGGACAGGTGGGATACGCAGTATTTT. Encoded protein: CATRRDRWDTQYF.

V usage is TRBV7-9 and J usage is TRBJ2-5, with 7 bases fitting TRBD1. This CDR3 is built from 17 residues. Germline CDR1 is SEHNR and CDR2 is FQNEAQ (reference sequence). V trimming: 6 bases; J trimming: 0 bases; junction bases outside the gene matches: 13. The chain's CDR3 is CASSILGPTGDQETQYF. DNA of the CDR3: TGTGCCAGCAGTATTTTAGGGCCCACAGGGGACCAAGAGACCCAGTACTTC. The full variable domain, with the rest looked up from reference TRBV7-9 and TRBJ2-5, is DTGVSQNPRHKITKRGQNVTFRCDPISEHNRLYWYRQTLGQGPEFLTYFQNEAQLEKSRLLSDRFSAERPKGSFSTLEIQRTEQGDSAMYLCASSILGPTGDQETQYFGPGTRLLVL.

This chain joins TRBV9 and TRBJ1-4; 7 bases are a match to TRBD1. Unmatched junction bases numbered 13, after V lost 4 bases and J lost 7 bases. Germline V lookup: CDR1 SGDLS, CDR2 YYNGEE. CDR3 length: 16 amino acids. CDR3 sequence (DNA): TGTGCCAGCAGCCGCGGGACAGCCCAGGGGGTTGAAAAACTGTTTTTT. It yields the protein CASSRGTAQGVEKLFF. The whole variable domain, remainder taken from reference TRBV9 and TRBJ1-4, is DSGVTQTPKHLITATGQRVTLRCSPRSGDLSVYWYQQSLDQGLQFLIQYYNGEERAKGNILERFSAQQFPDLHSELNLSSLELGDSALYFCASSRGTAQGVEKLFFGSGTQLSVL.

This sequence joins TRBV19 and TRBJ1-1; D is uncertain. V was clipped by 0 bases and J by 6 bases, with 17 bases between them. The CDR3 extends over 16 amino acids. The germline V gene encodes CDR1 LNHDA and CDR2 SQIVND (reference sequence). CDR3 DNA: TGTGCCAGTAGTATAGAAGGGTTCGGGGAAAGCGCTGAAGCTTTCTTT. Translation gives CASSIEGFGESAEAFF.

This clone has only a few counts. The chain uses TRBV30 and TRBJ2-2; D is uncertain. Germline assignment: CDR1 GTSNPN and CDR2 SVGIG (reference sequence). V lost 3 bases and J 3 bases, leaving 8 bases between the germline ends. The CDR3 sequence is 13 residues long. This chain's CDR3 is CAWSGYHTGELFF. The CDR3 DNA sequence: TGTGCCTGGAGCGGGTATCACACCGGGGAGCTGTTTTTT.

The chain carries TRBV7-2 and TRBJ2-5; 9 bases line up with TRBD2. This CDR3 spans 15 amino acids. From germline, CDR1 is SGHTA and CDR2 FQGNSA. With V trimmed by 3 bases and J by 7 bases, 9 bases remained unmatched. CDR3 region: CASSLTSGPMGTQYF. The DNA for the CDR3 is TGTGCCAGCAGCTTGACTAGCGGCCCAATGGGGACCCAGTACTTC.

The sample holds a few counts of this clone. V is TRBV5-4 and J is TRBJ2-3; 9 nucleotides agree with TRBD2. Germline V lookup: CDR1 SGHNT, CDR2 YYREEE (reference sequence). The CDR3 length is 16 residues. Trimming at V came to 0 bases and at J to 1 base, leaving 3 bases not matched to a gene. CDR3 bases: TGTGCCAGCAGCTTGGGTGCTAGCGGGGGCACAGATACGCAGTATTTT. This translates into CASSLGASGGTDTQYF.

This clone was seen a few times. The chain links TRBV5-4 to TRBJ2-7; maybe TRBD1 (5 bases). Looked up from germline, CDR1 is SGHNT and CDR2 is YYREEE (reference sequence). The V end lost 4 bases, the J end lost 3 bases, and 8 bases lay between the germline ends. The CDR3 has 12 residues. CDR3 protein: CASSADSYEQYF. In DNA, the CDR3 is TGTGCCAGCAGCGCCGACAGCTACGAGCAGTACTTC.

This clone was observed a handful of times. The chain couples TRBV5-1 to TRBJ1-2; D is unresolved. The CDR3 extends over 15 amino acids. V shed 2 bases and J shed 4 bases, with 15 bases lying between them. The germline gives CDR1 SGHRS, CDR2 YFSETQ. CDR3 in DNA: TGCGCCAGCAGCTTCTTTCGGGGAGCGGGCTATGGCTACACCTTC. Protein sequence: CASSFFRGAGYGYTF. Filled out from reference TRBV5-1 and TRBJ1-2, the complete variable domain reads KAGVTQTPRYLIKTRGQQVTLSCSPISGHRSVSWYQQTPGQGLQFLFEYFSETQRNKGNFPGRFSGRQFSNSRSEMNVSTLELGDSALYLCASSFFRGAGYGYTFGSGTRLTVV.

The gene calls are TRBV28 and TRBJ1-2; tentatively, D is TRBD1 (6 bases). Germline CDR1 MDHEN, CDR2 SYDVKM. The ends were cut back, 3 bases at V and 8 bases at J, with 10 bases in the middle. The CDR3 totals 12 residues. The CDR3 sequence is CASSFQGSGYTF. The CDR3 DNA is TGTGCCAGCAGTTTTCAGGGGAGCGGCTACACCTTC.

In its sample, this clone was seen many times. For the CDR3, the DNA is TGTGCCAGCAGCTTCGAGCCAGGGTACAATGAGCAGTTCTTC. This translates into CASSFEPGYNEQFF. The chain carries TRBV7-2 and TRBJ2-1, with D tentatively TRBD1 (5 bases). Trimming removed 3 bases at V and 4 bases at J, with 10 bases between. The CDR3 contains 14 residues. The germline gives CDR1 SGHTA, CDR2 FQGNSA.

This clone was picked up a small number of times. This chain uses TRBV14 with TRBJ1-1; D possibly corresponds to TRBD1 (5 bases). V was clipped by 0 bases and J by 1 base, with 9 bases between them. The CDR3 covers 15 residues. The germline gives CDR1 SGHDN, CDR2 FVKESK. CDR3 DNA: TGTGCCAGCAGCCAAGAGATGGGGGGGAACACTGAAGCTTTCTTT. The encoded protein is CASSQEMGGNTEAFF.

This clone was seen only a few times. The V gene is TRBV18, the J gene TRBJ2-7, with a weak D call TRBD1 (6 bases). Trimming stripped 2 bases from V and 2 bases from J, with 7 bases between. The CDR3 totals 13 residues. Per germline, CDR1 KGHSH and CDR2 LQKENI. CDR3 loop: CASSPGGPYEQYF. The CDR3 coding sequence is TGTGCCAGCTCACCAGGGGGCCCCTACGAGCAGTACTTC. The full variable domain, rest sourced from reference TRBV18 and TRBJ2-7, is NAGVMQNPRHLVRRRGQEARLRCSPMKGHSHVYWYRQLPEEGLKFMVYLQKENIIDESGMPKERFSAEFPKEGPSILRIQQVVRGDSAAYFCASSPGGPYEQYFGPGTRLTVT.